Listed below are T cell receptor beta chains from one sample, sequenced in a study of PD-1 blockade in classical Hodgkin lymphoma. Clones were read by immunoSEQ multiplex PCR, and TCRdb kept only the in-frame ones, dropping some. Counted here are around 8,000 clones, more than 70% occurring once; the ten biggest clones make up roughly a fifth. The specimen was CD8+ T cells from blood, collected at baseline. The receptors stem from a human donor with classical Hodgkin lymphoma. Each CDR3 is given with its conserved first and last residue. The D gene is left open where the match is weak. Clone size appears in some rows only: once, few, many, or a class for an expanded clone.

- | TRBD2 | 20 | TRBJ2-1 | TRBV13 | CASSLEDPSGRADSYNEQFF | TGTGCCAGCAGCTTAGAGGATCCTAGCGGGAGGGCCGACTCCTACAATGAGCAGTTCTTC
- | - | 12 | TRBJ2-7 | TRBV10-2 | CASRGSSREQYF | TGCGCCAGCCGAGGGAGTTCTCGTGAGCAGTACTTC
- | TRBD2 | 15 | TRBJ2-5 | TRBV7-9 | CASTPPGGRVKEQYF | TGTGCCAGCACCCCCCCCGGAGGGAGGGTAAAAGAGCAGTACTTC
- | - | 15 | TRBJ2-3 | TRBV7-8 | CASSLNSASTDTQYF | TGTGCCAGCAGCTTAAATTCGGCCTCCACAGATACGCAGTATTTT
- | TRBD2 | 16 | TRBJ2-7 | TRBV4-1 | CASSREGLAGVYEQYF | TGCGCCAGCAGCCGAGAGGGGCTAGCGGGGGTCTACGAGCAGTACTTC
- | TRBD2 | 14 | TRBJ2-5 | TRBV7-9 | CASSPQREGETQYF | TGTGCCAGCAGCCCTCAGCGGGAGGGTGAGACCCAGTACTTC
- | - | 15 | TRBJ2-2 | TRBV28 | CASSFVRKNTGELFF | TGTGCCAGCAGTTTCGTGCGGAAGAACACCGGGGAGCTGTTTTTT
- | - | 15 | TRBJ1-5 | TRBV23-1 | CASSPRTVFNQPQHF | TGCGCCAGCAGTCCCCGGACGGTTTTTAATCAGCCCCAGCATTTT
- | - | 11 | TRBJ2-1 | TRBV27 | CASSLGSEQFF | TGTGCCAGCAGTTTGGGGAGTGAGCAGTTCTTC
- | - | 15 | TRBJ2-6 | TRBV27 | CASSFWGAGANVLTF | TGTGCCAGCAGTTTTTGGGGGGCCGGGGCCAACGTCCTGACTTTC
- | TRBD1 | 15 | TRBJ2-7 | TRBV5-5 | CASSLTGTGFYEQYF | TGTGCCAGCAGCCTCACCGGGACAGGGTTCTACGAGCAGTACTTC
once | TRBD2 | 17 | TRBJ2-4 | TRBV7-9 | CASSLSPPSGGGNIQYF | TGTGCCAGCAGCTTATCCCCACCGAGCGGGGGCGGAAACATTCAGTACTTC
- | - | 17 | TRBJ2-1 | TRBV9 | CASSPQDLAYSYNEQFF | TGTGCCAGCAGCCCCCAGGATCTAGCGTACTCCTACAATGAGCAGTTCTTC
- | - | 16 | TRBJ1-4 | TRBV4-1 | CASSQDRGHSNEKLFF | TGCGCCAGCAGCCAAGATCGGGGGCATTCTAATGAAAAACTGTTTTTT
- | - | 11 | TRBJ2-7 | TRBV7-9 | CASSASYEQYF | TGTGCCAGCAGCGCCTCCTACGAGCAGTACTTC
- | - | 16 | TRBJ2-2 | TRBV28 | CASSPDPLLETGELFF | TGTGCCAGCAGTCCCGACCCCCTACTGGAAACCGGGGAGCTGTTTTTT
- | - | 13 | TRBJ2-7 | TRBV10-2 | CASSDLGSYEQYF | TGCGCCAGCAGTGATTTAGGGTCCTACGAGCAGTACTTC
- | - | 12 | TRBJ2-1 | TRBV27 | CASSLGGNEQFF | TGTGCCAGCAGCCTTGGTGGGAATGAGCAGTTCTTC
- | TRBD2 | 13 | TRBJ2-5 | TRBV7-9 | CASSTGLAGTQYF | TGTGCCAGCAGCACGGGACTAGCGGGAACCCAGTACTTC
once | - | 18 | TRBJ2-3 | TRBV9 | CASSDPSTSPGIIGTQYF | TGTGCCAGCAGCGACCCCTCTACTAGTCCCGGGATTATCGGTACGCAGTATTTT
- | - | 12 | TRBJ2-7 | TRBV7-6 | CASSFGQYEQYF | TGTGCCAGCAGCTTCGGACAGTACGAGCAGTACTTC
- | TRBD2 | 16 | TRBJ2-5 | TRBV7-9 | CASSRSGTSGQETQYF | TGTGCCAGCAGCAGATCCGGGACTAGCGGACAAGAGACCCAGTACTTC
- | TRBD2 | 16 | TRBJ2-3 | TRBV4-1 | CASSQSPGLAGDTQYF | TGCGCCAGCAGCCAGTCTCCGGGACTAGCGGGAGATACGCAGTATTTT
- | TRBD2 | 16 | TRBJ2-7 | TRBV7-6 | CASSLVAGGSSYEQYF | TGTGCCAGCAGCTTAGTCGCGGGAGGATCTTCCTACGAGCAGTACTTC
- | - | 13 | TRBJ2-5 | TRBV27 | CASRPDGVETQYF | TGTGCCAGCCGACCGGACGGGGTGGAGACCCAGTACTTC
- | TRBD1 | 12 | TRBJ2-1 | TRBV11-2 | CASRTGGVEQFF | TGTGCCAGCAGGACAGGGGGCGTGGAGCAGTTCTTC
- | - | 15 | TRBJ1-6 | TRBV15 | CATSRFGQSDSPLHF | TGTGCCACCAGCAGGTTCGGGCAGAGTGATTCACCCCTCCACTTT
- | - | 13 | TRBJ2-3 | TRBV6-5 | CASSRLVTDTQYF | TGTGCCAGCAGTAGACTAGTGACAGATACGCAGTATTTT
- | - | 12 | TRBJ1-5 | TRBV27 | CATREGNQPQHF | TGTGCCACCAGAGAAGGCAATCAGCCCCAGCATTTT
- | - | 11 | TRBJ1-1 | TRBV29-1 | CSVEGNTEAFF | TGCAGCGTTGAAGGGAACACTGAAGCTTTCTTT
- | - | 16 | TRBJ2-1 | TRBV9 | CASSGLDSGSYNEQFF | TGTGCCAGCAGCGGACTGGACTCAGGATCCTACAATGAGCAGTTCTTC
once | - | 14 | TRBJ2-7 | TRBV5-4 | CASSLPSETYEQYF | TGTGCCAGCAGCTTGCCTAGCGAGACCTACGAGCAGTACTTC
- | - | 12 | TRBJ1-1 | TRBV19 | CASQTGNTEAFF | TGTGCCAGTCAAACAGGGAACACTGAAGCTTTCTTT
- | TRBD2 | 16 | TRBJ2-3 | TRBV6-6 | CASKEEREGPTDTQYF | TGTGCCAGCAAGGAAGAGCGGGAGGGCCCCACAGATACGCAGTATTTT
- | TRBD1 | 16 | TRBJ2-1 | TRBV5-1 | CASSLAQGVGGYEQFF | TGCGCCAGCAGCTTGGCACAGGGGGTAGGGGGCTATGAGCAGTTCTTC
- | - | 17 | TRBJ1-5 | TRBV21-1 | CASSKALGDRNNQPQHF | TGTGCCAGCAGCAAAGCGCTAGGCGACAGGAACAATCAGCCCCAGCATTTT
- | - | 15 | TRBJ2-7 | TRBV27 | CASSLVGTANYEQYF | TGTGCCAGCAGTTTAGTGGGAACCGCAAACTACGAGCAGTACTTC
- | TRBD1 | 16 | TRBJ1-4 | TRBV28 | CASTRILTGGPEKLFF | TGTGCCAGCACCCGAATACTGACAGGGGGCCCTGAAAAACTGTTTTTT
- | - | 12 | TRBJ2-7 | TRBV5-1 | CASSRDSYEQYF | TGCGCCAGCAGCCGTGACAGCTACGAGCAGTACTTC
- | TRBD1 | 15 | TRBJ2-2 | TRBV5-4 | CASSGGQGVAGELFF | TGTGCCAGCAGCGGGGGACAGGGGGTTGCCGGGGAGCTGTTTTTT
- | TRBD2 | 17 | TRBJ2-3 | TRBV7-2 | CASSLKTSGGIFDTQYF | TGTGCCAGCAGCCTAAAAACTAGCGGGGGGATTTTTGATACGCAGTATTTT
- | - | 14 | TRBJ1-5 | TRBV23-1 | CASSQSGILQPQHF | TGCGCCAGCAGTCAATCAGGGATCCTTCAGCCCCAGCATTTT
- | - | 13 | TRBJ2-1 | TRBV13 | CASSPGTDNEQFF | TGTGCCAGCAGCCCCGGGACCGACAATGAGCAGTTCTTC
- | TRBD2 | 18 | TRBJ2-1 | TRBV4-1 | CASSLFLAGVSSYNEQFF | TGCGCCAGCAGCCTTTTTCTAGCGGGCGTTAGCTCCTACAATGAGCAGTTCTTC
- | TRBD2 | 16 | TRBJ2-3 | TRBV27 | CASSPQRGESADTQYF | TGTGCCAGCAGTCCTCAGCGGGGGGAGTCCGCAGATACGCAGTATTTT
- | TRBD1 | 15 | TRBJ1-2 | TRBV28 | CASSTDRAPYYGYTF | TGTGCCAGCAGCACTGACAGGGCCCCCTACTATGGCTACACCTTC